Below, 22 T cell receptor beta chains from the same sample are listed, as sequenced in a study of OX40 agonist ivuxolimab in advanced cancers. Assay: immunoSEQ multiplex PCR; the TCRdb copy retains only in-frame clones and omits some. The sample shows just under 20,000 clones, 74% of them seen only once. The starting material was CD4+ or CD8+ T cells sorted from blood, obtained in a trial of the OX40 agonist ivuxolimab. The receptors here all came from an adult with an advanced solid tumor such as melanoma, head and neck, liver or kidney cancer.

There are a few counts of this clone. The chain links TRBV7-2 to TRBJ1-2, with D maybe TRBD1 (5 bases). This CDR3 is built from 15 residues. Per the germline V gene, CDR1 is SGHTA and CDR2 is FQGNSA. The V and J ends lost 5 bases and 10 bases respectively, with 23 bases between them. CDR3 sequence reads: CASSTTGDLRIAYTF. The CDR3 bases are TGTGCCAGCAGCACTACAGGTGACCTTCGTATTGCCTACACCTTC.

Relative to its sample, this clone is medium-sized. CDR3: CASSSQDGEKLFF. The DNA for the CDR3 is TGTGCCAGCAGCTCCCAGGACGGCGAAAAACTGTTTTTT. V and J are TRBV7-9 and TRBJ1-4; no clear D. The CDR3 has 13 residues. Trimming took 4 bases from V and 8 from J, leaving 11 bases between them. CDR1 and CDR2 (germline): SEHNR, FQNEAQ (reference sequence). The whole variable domain, filled in from reference TRBV7-9 and TRBJ1-4, reads DTGVSQNPRHKITKRGQNVTFRCDPISEHNRLYWYRQTLGQGPEFLTYFQNEAQLEKSRLLSDRFSAERPKGSFSTLEIQRTEQGDSAMYLCASSSQDGEKLFFGSGTQLSVL.

The chain links TRBV13 to TRBJ2-1; TRBD2 agrees at 8 bases. The V segment lost 5 bases and the J segment 6 bases; nucleotides outside the gene matches: 6. Germline V gene data show CDR1 as PRHDT and CDR2 as FYEKMQ (reference sequence). CDR3 length equals 14 residues. CDR3 protein: CASSPTGTSNEQFF. CDR3 DNA sequence: TGTGCCAGCAGCCCCACCGGGACTAGCAATGAGCAGTTCTTC.

With respect to this clone: The sample contains more than one DNA sequence encoding this CDR3. The chain is built from TRBV7-9 and TRBJ2-3; no definite D call. Germline V gene data show CDR1 as SEHNR and CDR2 as FQNEAQ (reference sequence). V lost 0 bases and J lost 6, with 1 base in between. The CDR3 contains 11 residues. The CDR3 is CASSLADTQYF. Here the CDR3 DNA reads TGTGCCAGCAGCTTAGCGGATACGCAGTATTTT.

This clone was observed once. With only one base between it and a far larger clone, this is likely a read error. This chain joins TRBV11-2 and TRBJ1-1; D perhaps matches TRBD1 (5 bases). This CDR3 has 13 residues. Germline V lookup: CDR1 SGHAT, CDR2 FQNNGV. V was cut by 5 bases and J by 7 bases, with 14 bases left in between. This CDR3 reads CASSQGEEREAFF. The DNA of the CDR3 is TGTGCCAGCAGCCAAGGGGAAGAGCGTGAAGCTTTCTTT.

V gene TRBV30 combines with J gene TRBJ1-1; 7 nucleotides align to TRBD1. CDR3 size: 16 residues. V gave up 2 bases and J gave up 8 bases; unmatched junction bases: 17. Germline CDR1 and CDR2: GTSNPN and SVGIG (reference sequence). Here the CDR3 reads CAWSFNRGFPAGEAFF. CDR3 sequence (DNA): TGTGCCTGGAGTTTCAACAGGGGCTTCCCAGCTGGGGAAGCTTTCTTT.

In DNA form, the CDR3 reads TGTGCCAGCAGTTACTCCGGGACAGGGGTCTACGAGCAGTACTTC. Its protein product is CASSYSGTGVYEQYF. This chain links TRBV6-5 with TRBJ2-7; 10 bases align to TRBD1. After removal of 0 bases from V and 3 bases from J, the junction contained 2 bases not matched to a gene. Per germline, CDR1 MNHEY and CDR2 SVGAGI. The CDR3 has 15 amino acids.

This chain links TRBV15 with TRBJ2-3; perhaps TRBD1 as D (6 bases). V gave up 0 bases and J gave up 1 base, with 8 bases separating them. The CDR3 contains 15 residues. Germline lookup yields CDR1 LNHNV and CDR2 YYDKDF (reference sequence). The CDR3 loop reads CATSREGAGTDTQYF. CDR3 nucleotides: TGTGCCACCAGCAGAGAGGGGGCTGGCACAGATACGCAGTATTTT. Combining the CDR3 with reference TRBV15 and TRBJ2-3 gives the whole variable domain DAMVIQNPRYQVTQFGKPVTLSCSQTLNHNVMYWYQQKSSQAPKLLFHYYDKDFNNEADTPDNFQSRRPNTSFCFLDIRSPGLGDTAMYLCATSREGAGTDTQYFGPGTRLTVL.

The chain recombines TRBV27 with TRBJ2-1; 7 bases align to TRBD1. The ends lost 9 bases at V and 3 bases at J; junction bases unmatched: 8. The CDR3 runs to 14 residues. The germline V gene encodes CDR1 MNHEY and CDR2 SMNVEV (reference sequence). The CDR3 DNA reads TGTGCCAGTGGGCAACAGGGGATCTACAATGAGCAGTTCTTC. Protein product: CASGQQGIYNEQFF.

V gene TRBV30 combines with J gene TRBJ2-7; 9 bases fit TRBD1. V gave up 3 bases and J gave up 5 bases; unmatched junction bases: 8. This CDR3 is 14 amino acids long. In germline, CDR1 is GTSNPN, CDR2 SVGIG (reference sequence). The CDR3 DNA reads TGTGCCTGGAGCCTGACAGGGGGTTTGGACGAGCAGTACTTC. Translation gives CAWSLTGGLDEQYF.

The V gene is TRBV5-1, the J gene TRBJ2-5, with TRBD1 matching 7 bases. The end of the DNA fits TRBJ2-7 better, so the J call may be wrong. The CDR3 runs to 13 residues. Germline V gene sequence: CDR1 SGHRS, CDR2 YFSETQ. In nucleotides, the CDR3 is TGCGCCAGCAGCTGGACAGGCCCCTACGAGCAGTACTTC. It yields the protein CASSWTGPYEQYF.

The count of this clone is one. The rearrangement links TRBV10-2 to TRBJ2-7, with TRBD1 matching 7 bases. V lost 0 bases and J lost 3; bases outside the gene matches: 2. Germline V gene lookup returns CDR1 WSHSY and CDR2 SAAADI. This CDR3 is built from 14 residues. CDR3 region: CASSESGTDYEQYF. Written as DNA, the CDR3 is TGCGCCAGCAGTGAGTCCGGGACAGACTACGAGCAGTACTTC.

About this clone itself: One end of the junction is discordant with germline, which a read error may explain. The V call is TRBV28, the J call TRBJ2-7; D not resolved. This CDR3 has 13 residues. The germline CDR1 and CDR2 sequences are MDHEN and SYDVKM. The CDR3 sequence is CASSVWPGSEQYF. The CDR3 DNA follows: TGTGCCAGCAGTGTATGGCCAGGCTCTGAGCAGTACTTC.

The chain combines TRBV27 with TRBJ2-7, with TRBD1 identical over 7 bases. V shed 2 bases, J shed 4 bases, and the junction held 5 bases outside the gene matches. This CDR3 is built from 14 residues. Germline V gene lookup returns CDR1 MNHEY and CDR2 SMNVEV (reference sequence). DNA for the CDR3: TGTGCCAGCAGTTTAAGACAGGGTGTTTACGAGCAGTACTTC. Its translation: CASSLRQGVYEQYF.

The chain employs TRBV19 and TRBJ1-3; the D is unclear. Germline CDR1 LNHDA, CDR2 SQIVND (reference sequence). V was cut by 3 bases and J by 0 bases, with 9 bases left in between. The CDR3 length is 15 residues. For the CDR3, the DNA is TGTGCCAGTAGTATGACGGTCTTCTCTGGAAACACCATATATTTT. It specifies CASSMTVFSGNTIYF.

The V gene is TRBV28, the J gene TRBJ2-3; 7 bases fit TRBD1. The germline gives CDR1 MDHEN, CDR2 SYDVKM. The V gene end was trimmed by 1 base and the J gene end by 0 bases; junction bases not matched to a gene: 7. The CDR3 length is 17 residues. In DNA form, the CDR3 reads TGTGCCAGCAGTTTATCGGGGACAGCTGCTAGCACAGATACGCAGTATTTT. As protein: CASSLSGTAASTDTQYF.

The chain combines TRBV9 with TRBJ1-1; TRBD1 matches 7 bases. V lost 2 bases to trimming and J lost 4 bases; unmatched junction nucleotides: 8. In germline, CDR1 is SGDLS, CDR2 YYNGEE. The CDR3 is 15 residues long. CDR3 sequence (DNA): TGTGCCAGCAGCGTTGAGACAGGGTGGGGCACTGAAGCTTTCTTT. Translation: CASSVETGWGTEAFF.

The chain couples TRBV7-6 to TRBJ2-3; D gene uncertain. V was shortened by 4 bases and J by 4 bases, with 9 bases between the two germline ends. The CDR3 runs to 13 residues. The germline gives CDR1 SGHVS, CDR2 FNYEAQ. The CDR3 region is CASSSRPADTQYF. The CDR3 bases are TGTGCCAGCAGCTCTAGACCGGCAGATACGCAGTATTTT.

This clone was found once. The chain has TRBV6-5 and TRBJ2-2; D is unresolved. The germline V and J ends were trimmed by 2 bases and 7 bases, with 14 bases remaining between them. The length of the CDR3 is 15 residues. CDR1 MNHEY and CDR2 SVGAGI come from the germline V gene. For the CDR3, the DNA is TGTGCCAGCAGTTACGAGGAAGAGGATCTCGGGGAGCTGTTTTTT. The encoded protein is CASSYEEEDLGELFF.

The chain recombines TRBV6-4 with TRBJ2-1; 15 bases agree with TRBD2. V shed 6 bases, J shed 7 bases, and the junction held 10 bases outside the gene matches. The CDR3 is made up of 17 amino acids. Germline loops: CDR1 MRHNA, CDR2 SNTAGT. The CDR3 spells CASSAGTSGGLVNEQFF. The DNA for the CDR3 is TGTGCCAGCAGCGCCGGGACTAGCGGGGGGTTGGTGAATGAGCAGTTCTTC.

The chain employs TRBV6-1 and TRBJ1-5, with D uncertain. Trimming took off 5 bases at V and 3 bases at J, with 11 bases between the two ends. This CDR3 has 14 residues. In germline, CDR1 is MNHNS, CDR2 SASEGT. DNA of the CDR3: TGTGCCAGCAGTACCCCGGGGTTCAATCAGCCCCAGCATTTT. Residues: CASSTPGFNQPQHF.

This clone was recorded a few times. The chain employs TRBV6-1 and TRBJ2-1, with D perhaps TRBD1 or TRBD2 (5 bases each). The CDR3 length is 16 residues. V lost 1 base to trimming and J lost 0 bases, with 10 bases between them. The germline CDR1 and CDR2 sequences are MNHNS and SASEGT. CDR3 nucleotides: TGTGCCAGCAGTGAAGAGAGGGGTCCCTCCTACAATGAGCAGTTCTTC. Amino acid sequence: CASSEERGPSYNEQFF.